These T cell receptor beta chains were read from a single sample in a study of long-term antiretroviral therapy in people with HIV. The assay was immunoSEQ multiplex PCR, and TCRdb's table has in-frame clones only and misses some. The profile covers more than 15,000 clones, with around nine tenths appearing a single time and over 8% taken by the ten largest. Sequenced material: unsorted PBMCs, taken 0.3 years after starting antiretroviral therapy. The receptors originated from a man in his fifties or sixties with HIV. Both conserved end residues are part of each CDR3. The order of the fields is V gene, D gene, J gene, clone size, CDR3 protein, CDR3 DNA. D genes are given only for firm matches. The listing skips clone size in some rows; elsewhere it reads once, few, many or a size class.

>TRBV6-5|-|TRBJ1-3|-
CASGSGNTIYF
TGTGCCAGTGGATCTGGAAACACCATATATTTT
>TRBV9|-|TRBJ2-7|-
CASSVSGALHEQYF
TGTGCCAGCAGCGTCTCGGGGGCCCTCCACGAGCAGTACTTC
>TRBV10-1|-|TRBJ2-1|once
CASSENSNEQFF
TGCGCCAGCAGTGAAAACAGTAATGAGCAGTTCTTC
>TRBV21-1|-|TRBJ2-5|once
CASSKRDRVGDRGGETQYF
TGTGCCAGCAGCAAACGAGACCGCGTGGGGGACAGGGGGGGGGAGACCCAGTACTTC
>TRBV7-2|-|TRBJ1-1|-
CASSLVSYMNTEAFF
TGTGCCAGCAGCTTAGTATCGTACATGAACACTGAAGCTTTCTTT
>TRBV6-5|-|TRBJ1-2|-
CASSYSRGFGYGYTF
TGTGCCAGCAGTTATTCTCGGGGGTTCGGGTATGGCTACACCTTC
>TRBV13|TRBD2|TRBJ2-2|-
CASRRLAGAAGELFF
TGTGCCAGCAGACGACTAGCGGGGGCGGCCGGGGAGCTGTTTTTT
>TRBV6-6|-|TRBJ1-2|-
CASSYTGQNYGYTF
TGTGCCAGCAGTTACACCGGACAGAACTATGGCTACACCTTC
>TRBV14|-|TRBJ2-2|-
CASSPRLEGELFF
TGTGCCAGCAGCCCCCGACTTGAAGGGGAGCTGTTTTTT
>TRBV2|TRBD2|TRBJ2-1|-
CASSVGRGSYNEQFF
TGTGCCAGCAGTGTGGGGAGGGGATCCTACAATGAGCAGTTCTTC
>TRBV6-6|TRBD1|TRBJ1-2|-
CASSSGQGVGYTF
TGTGCCAGCAGTTCTGGGCAGGGGGTTGGCTACACCTTC
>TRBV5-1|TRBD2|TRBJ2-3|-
CASSSRLAASTDTQYF
TGCGCCAGCAGCTCAAGACTAGCAGCTAGCACAGATACGCAGTATTTT
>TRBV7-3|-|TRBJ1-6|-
CASSLGPPQDSPLHF
TGTGCCAGCAGCTTAGGGCCCCCCCAAGATTCACCCCTCCACTTT
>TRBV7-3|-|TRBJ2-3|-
CASSFGGRAGDTQYF
TGTGCCAGCAGCTTTGGTGGCAGGGCAGGGGATACGCAGTATTTT
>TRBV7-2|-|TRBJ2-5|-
CASSLYPSGGGETQYF
TGTGCCAGCAGCTTATACCCCTCCGGCGGTGGAGAGACCCAGTACTTC
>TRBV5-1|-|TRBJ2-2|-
CASSLEARSRGTGELFF
TGCGCCAGCAGCTTGGAGGCTCGGTCGAGGGGGACCGGGGAGCTGTTTTTT
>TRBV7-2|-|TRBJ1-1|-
CASSPEAGRDTEAFF
TGTGCCAGCAGTCCGGAGGCAGGGCGGGACACTGAAGCTTTCTTT
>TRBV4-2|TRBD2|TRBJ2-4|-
CASSQTSGTKNIQYF
TGTGCCAGCAGCCAGACTAGCGGAACCAAAAACATTCAGTACTTC
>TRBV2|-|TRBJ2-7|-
CASSEAGWVGEQYF
TGTGCCAGCAGTGAAGCGGGGTGGGTGGGGGAGCAGTACTTC
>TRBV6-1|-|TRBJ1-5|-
CASSGWRPQHF
TGTGCCAGCAGTGGATGGCGGCCCCAGCATTTT
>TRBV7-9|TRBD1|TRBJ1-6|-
CASSLAHGTGGNSPLHF
TGTGCCAGCAGCTTAGCGCATGGGACAGGGGGCAACTCACCCCTCCACTTT
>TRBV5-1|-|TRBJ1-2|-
CASSPLDRNYGYTF
TGCGCCAGCAGCCCCTTGGACAGAAACTATGGCTACACCTTC
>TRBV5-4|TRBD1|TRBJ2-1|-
CASSPLGSQGAYEQFF
TGTGCCAGCAGCCCTCTAGGGTCCCAGGGGGCATATGAGCAGTTCTTC
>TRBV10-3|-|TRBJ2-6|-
CAISVWGAQTLGSGANVLTF
TGTGCCATCAGTGTATGGGGAGCACAGACTCTTGGGTCTGGGGCCAACGTCCTGACTTTC
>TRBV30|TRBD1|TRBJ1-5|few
CAWGQENSNQPQHF
TGTGCCTGGGGACAGGAAAATAGCAATCAGCCCCAGCATTTT
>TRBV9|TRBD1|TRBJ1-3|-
CASSFSQGAPGNTIYF
TGTGCCAGCAGCTTTTCACAGGGGGCGCCTGGAAACACCATATATTTT
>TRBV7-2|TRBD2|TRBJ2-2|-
CASSFDAGTSAGELFF
TGTGCCAGCAGCTTCGACGCTGGGACTAGCGCCGGGGAGCTGTTTTTT
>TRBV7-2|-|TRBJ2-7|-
CASSLADFSEQYF
TGTGCCAGCAGCTTAGCCGATTTTAGCGAGCAGTACTTC
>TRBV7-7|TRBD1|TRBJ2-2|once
CASSLWDRGRTGELFF
TGTGCTAGCAGCCTGTGGGACAGGGGGCGAACCGGGGAGCTGTTTTTT
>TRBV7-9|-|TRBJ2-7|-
CASSSPGHGHEQYF
TGTGCCAGCAGCTCACCGGGACACGGGCACGAGCAGTACTTC